A selection of T cell receptor beta chains follows, all from one sample in a study of early T cells in non-severe SARS-CoV-2 infection. TCRdb reanalysed the 5' RACE reads using MiXCR and keeps one entry per CDR3 protein. Of tens of thousands of distinct CDR3 sequences in the sample, 13% were seen once. Input material: whole blood. The receptors derive from an adult who was a healthcare worker with PCR-confirmed SARS-CoV-2 infection or an uninfected control (not recorded which). CDR3s include the opening cysteine and the closing phenylalanine or tryptophan. The D gene is left open where the match is weak. Clone sizes are given selectively: once, few, many, or a class where the clone is expanded.

clone size: many
D gene: TRBD1
J gene: TRBJ1-2
V gene: TRBV29-1
CDR3 DNA: TGCAGCGTTGAACCGGACAGGGGTGGCGGCTACACCTTC
CDR3 protein: CSVEPDRGGGYTF

clone size: .
D gene: .
J gene: TRBJ2-7
V gene: TRBV27
CDR3 DNA: TGTGCCAGCGGGTTAACCTACGAGCAGTACTTC
CDR3 protein: CASGLTYEQYF

clone size: .
D gene: .
J gene: TRBJ2-2
V gene: TRBV5-4
CDR3 DNA: TGTGCCAGCAGCTCGCGGACAGTGAACACCGGGGAGCTGTTTTTT
CDR3 protein: CASSSRTVNTGELFF

clone size: .
D gene: .
J gene: TRBJ2-3
V gene: TRBV5-5
CDR3 DNA: TGTGCCAGCAGCTGGGGTGTTGGGGAGATGGATACGCAGTATTTT
CDR3 protein: CASSWGVGEMDTQYF

clone size: few
D gene: .
J gene: TRBJ2-6
V gene: TRBV28
CDR3 DNA: TGTGCCAGCGAAACTAGCTCTGGGGCCAACGTCCTGACTTTC
CDR3 protein: CASETSSGANVLTF

clone size: many
D gene: .
J gene: TRBJ2-1
V gene: TRBV28
CDR3 DNA: TGTGCCAGCAGGGTCGGGTACAATGAGCAGTTCTTC
CDR3 protein: CASRVGYNEQFF

clone size: many
D gene: TRBD2
J gene: TRBJ2-7
V gene: TRBV5-4
CDR3 DNA: TGTGCCAGCAGCTTGGGGACTAGCGGGAGGGCCGGGTACGAGCAGTACTTC
CDR3 protein: CASSLGTSGRAGYEQYF

clone size: many
D gene: .
J gene: TRBJ2-3
V gene: TRBV6-5
CDR3 DNA: TGTGCCAGCGGGCTTTTAGGACGCACAGATACGCAGTATTTT
CDR3 protein: CASGLLGRTDTQYF

clone size: .
D gene: .
J gene: TRBJ1-5
V gene: TRBV28
CDR3 DNA: TGTGCCAGCACCTCAGGGGTACAGCCCCAGCATTTT
CDR3 protein: CASTSGVQPQHF

clone size: many
D gene: .
J gene: TRBJ2-3
V gene: TRBV7-2
CDR3 DNA: TGTGCCAGCAGCTTATACTCGAACACAGCAGATACGCAGTATTTT
CDR3 protein: CASSLYSNTADTQYF

clone size: few
D gene: .
J gene: TRBJ2-3
V gene: TRBV28
CDR3 DNA: TGTGCCAGCAGTTCTGAGAAGGGGCGAGGCACAGATACGCAGTATTTT
CDR3 protein: CASSSEKGRGTDTQYF

clone size: .
D gene: .
J gene: TRBJ1-3
V gene: TRBV12-3/TRBV12-4
CDR3 DNA: TGTGCCAGCAGTTTCCGATTAGGCGGAAACACCATATATTTT
CDR3 protein: CASSFRLGGNTIYF

clone size: few
D gene: .
J gene: TRBJ2-1
V gene: TRBV29-1
CDR3 DNA: TGCAGCGTTGAAACGGGGAGTTCCAATGAGCAGTTCTTC
CDR3 protein: CSVETGSSNEQFF

clone size: many
D gene: TRBD1
J gene: TRBJ1-5
V gene: TRBV2
CDR3 DNA: TGTGCCAGCAGTGATATGGACAGGGCCTTGGATGGCAATCAGCCCCAGCATTTT
CDR3 protein: CASSDMDRALDGNQPQHF

clone size: few
D gene: .
J gene: TRBJ2-7
V gene: TRBV28
CDR3 DNA: TGTGCCAGCAGTTCAACCGGGACGCGAGCCATCTACGAGCAGTACTTC
CDR3 protein: CASSSTGTRAIYEQYF

clone size: many
D gene: TRBD2
J gene: TRBJ2-7
V gene: TRBV29-1
CDR3 DNA: TGCAGCGTCGCCGGGACTAGCGGGAAGGGTGGGGTCTACGAGCAGTACTTC
CDR3 protein: CSVAGTSGKGGVYEQYF

clone size: many
D gene: TRBD2
J gene: TRBJ2-2
V gene: TRBV9
CDR3 DNA: TGTGCCAGCACCAACGGACTAGCGGGAGTTAAGACCGGGGAGCTGTTTTTT
CDR3 protein: CASTNGLAGVKTGELFF

clone size: few
D gene: .
J gene: TRBJ2-1
V gene: TRBV29-1
CDR3 DNA: TGCAGCGTTCTATTGACTCTAATGGGCGAGCAGTTCTTC
CDR3 protein: CSVLLTLMGEQFF

clone size: few
D gene: .
J gene: TRBJ2-5
V gene: TRBV20-1
CDR3 DNA: TGCAGTGCTAGTCTGGGTCAGGAGACCCAGTACTTC
CDR3 protein: CSASLGQETQYF

clone size: .
D gene: .
J gene: TRBJ1-2
V gene: TRBV7-2
CDR3 DNA: TGTGCCAGCAGCTTAGCCCCTGCCGGCTATGGCTACACCTTC
CDR3 protein: CASSLAPAGYGYTF